These 17 T cell receptor beta chains were all obtained from the same sample, sequenced in a study of control samples from healthy donors and cancer patients. TCRdb's table, derived via immunoSEQ multiplex PCR, lists solely in-frame clones and lacks some. The table includes roughly 100,000 clones, roughly 94% detected once. Sequencing input: blood. These receptors came from a woman under 30 in good health.

The chain joins TRBV19 to TRBJ1-2; 7 positions match TRBD1. Germline lookup yields CDR1 LNHDA and CDR2 SQIVND (reference sequence). The V gene end was trimmed by 3 bases and the J gene end by 6 bases; junction bases not matched to a gene: 10. This CDR3 is built from 15 residues. This chain's CDR3 is CASSITGASLNGYTF. In nucleotides, the CDR3 is TGTGCCAGTAGTATTACAGGGGCATCCCTCAATGGCTACACCTTC.

This chain joins TRBV6-4 and TRBJ1-5; D remains ambiguous. Between the trimmed V and J ends, which lost 4 bases and 4 bases, there was a span of 8 bases. The CDR3 contains 13 residues. CDR1 and CDR2 from the germline V gene are MRHNA and SNTAGT. The CDR3 is CASSGGPNQPQHF. DNA for the CDR3: TGTGCCAGCAGTGGGGGTCCGAATCAGCCCCAGCATTTT.

The genes are TRBV11-3 and TRBJ1-2; 7 nucleotides align to TRBD1. V gave up 5 bases and J gave up 0 bases; unmatched junction bases: 12. There are 17 residues in the CDR3. Germline-derived CDR1 and CDR2 are SGHNT and YENEEA. As DNA, the CDR3 is TGTGCCAGCAGCCCTACCATCAGACAGGGAACTAACTATGGCTACACCTTC. Protein: CASSPTIRQGTNYGYTF.

The rearrangement joins TRBV27 to TRBJ1-3; perhaps TRBD1 as D (5 bases). The CDR3 extends over 16 amino acids. From germline, CDR1 is MNHEY and CDR2 SMNVEV (reference sequence). Between the trimmed V and J ends, which lost 0 bases and 2 bases, there was a span of 11 bases. CDR3 region: CASSLSRGNPGNTIYF. The CDR3 coding sequence is TGTGCCAGCAGTTTATCGCGGGGGAACCCTGGAAACACCATATATTTT.

The rearrangement links TRBV24-1 to TRBJ2-3; 8 positions agree with TRBD1. This CDR3 spans 16 amino acids. Germline V gives CDR1 KGHDR, CDR2 SFDVKD. V shed 3 bases, J shed 1 base, and the junction held 5 bases outside the gene matches. CDR3 in DNA: TGTGCCACCAGTGATGCCGGACAGGGAGGCACAGATACGCAGTATTTT. Residues: CATSDAGQGGTDTQYF.

The chain has TRBV24-1 and TRBJ2-4; possible D gene TRBD2, 5 bases. Germline CDR1 and CDR2: KGHDR and SFDVKD. Trimming removed 3 bases from V and 9 bases from J, with 17 bases in between. The CDR3 totals 15 residues. The CDR3 sequence: CATSDPTRGAAIQYF. In DNA, the CDR3 is TGTGCCACCAGTGATCCGACCCGGGGAGCTGCCATTCAGTACTTC.

The chain combines TRBV19 with TRBJ2-3; D is uncertain. Trimming cost V 1 base and J 1 base, with 18 bases left between them. Per the germline V gene, CDR1 is LNHDA and CDR2 is SQIVND (reference sequence). This CDR3 has 18 amino acids. The CDR3 DNA sequence: TGTGCCAGTAGTATAGTACCCCTCGGCGTAAGTGGCACAGATACGCAGTATTTT. Residues: CASSIVPLGVSGTDTQYF. The whole variable domain, remainder taken from reference TRBV19 and TRBJ2-3, is DGGITQSPKYLFRKEGQNVTLSCEQNLNHDAMYWYRQDPGQGLRLIYYSQIVNDFQKGDIAEGYSVSREKKESFPLTVTSAQKNPTAFYLCASSIVPLGVSGTDTQYFGPGTRLTVL.

The J gene is TRBJ1-2, the V gene TRBV29-1; D unclear. V lost 2 bases to trimming and J lost 4 bases, with 14 bases between them. The CDR3 contains 14 residues. Germline V lookup: CDR1 SQVTM, CDR2 ANQGSEA. CDR3 DNA: TGCAGCGTTGAATCGGGGAGATCCCTCTATGGCTACACCTTC. Encoded protein: CSVESGRSLYGYTF. The whole variable domain, filled in from reference TRBV29-1 and TRBJ1-2, reads SAVISQKPSRDICQRGTSLTIQCQVDSQVTMMFWYRQQPGQSLTLIATANQGSEATYESGFVIDKFPISRPNLTFSTLTVSNMSPEDSSIYLCSVESGRSLYGYTFGSGTRLTVV.

The CDR3 region has the DNA TGTGCCTGGAGTCTAAGCATCATGAGGGCAAACTATGGCTACACCTTC. This translates into CAWSLSIMRANYGYTF. The chain links TRBV30 to TRBJ1-2; D not certain. The CDR3 totals 16 residues. The germline V and J ends were trimmed by 2 bases and 2 bases, with 18 bases remaining between them. CDR1 is GTSNPN, CDR2 SVGIG, per germline (reference sequence).

The V gene is TRBV19, the J gene TRBJ1-6; the D is unclear. CDR3 size: 15 residues. With 6 bases removed from V and 10 bases from J, the gap between germline ends came to 19 bases. The V gene's germline CDR1 is LNHDA and CDR2 SQIVND (reference sequence). The CDR3 loop is CASRPELTVGSPLHF. The CDR3 DNA is TGTGCCAGTAGGCCCGAACTGACCGTTGGGTCACCCCTCCACTTT. The variable domain in full, completed from reference TRBV19 and TRBJ1-6, reads DGGITQSPKYLFRKEGQNVTLSCEQNLNHDAMYWYRQDPGQGLRLIYYSQIVNDFQKGDIAEGYSVSREKKESFPLTVTSAQKNPTAFYLCASRPELTVGSPLHFGNGTRLTVT.

The V gene is TRBV7-9, the J gene TRBJ2-2; D unresolved. The CDR3 runs 15 residues. Germline values: CDR1 SEHNR, CDR2 FQNEAQ (reference sequence). Deletions cut 4 bases from V and 6 bases from J, with 15 bases between. CDR3: CASSSTLPSSGELFF. The CDR3 bases are TGTGCCAGCAGCTCCACCCTTCCGAGCTCCGGGGAGCTGTTTTTT.

V and J are TRBV5-4 and TRBJ1-1, with 8 bases that match TRBD1. Losses at the gene ends were 4 bases for V and 1 base for J; bases not matched to a gene: 9. The CDR3 runs to 16 residues. The V gene's germline CDR1 is SGHNT and CDR2 YYREEE (reference sequence). CDR3 sequence: CASSLSGGLRNTEAFF. Written as DNA, the CDR3 is TGTGCCAGCAGCCTATCAGGGGGCCTTAGGAACACTGAAGCTTTCTTT.

The V and J genes are TRBV4-2 and TRBJ1-5, with D uncertain. V was shortened by 2 bases and J by 7 bases, with 12 bases between the two germline ends. Germline CDR1 LGHNA, CDR2 YNFKEQ. CDR3 length: 14 residues. CDR3 residues: CASSQNPFEQPQHF. CDR3 nucleotides: TGTGCCAGCAGCCAAAACCCGTTTGAGCAGCCCCAGCATTTT.

Notes on this clone: Different DNA sequences within this sample yield the same CDR3. CDR3 residues: CASLGNEQFF. CDR3 nucleotides: TGTGCCAGCCTAGGAAATGAGCAGTTCTTC. This chain uses TRBV19 with TRBJ2-1; D is unclear. V lost 9 bases and J 7 bases, leaving 7 bases between the germline ends. The CDR3 length is 10 residues. Germline values: CDR1 LNHDA, CDR2 SQIVND (reference sequence).

The V gene is TRBV27, the J gene TRBJ1-6; TRBD1 aligns across 9 bases. Per the germline V gene, CDR1 is MNHEY and CDR2 is SMNVEV (reference sequence). The V segment lost 4 bases and the J segment 4 bases; nucleotides outside the gene matches: 11. CDR3 length: 18 amino acids. The CDR3: CASSSPRTGAFYNSPLHF. CDR3 bases: TGTGCCAGCAGTTCTCCCCGGACAGGGGCCTTTTATAATTCACCCCTCCACTTT.

This chain joins TRBV7-2 and TRBJ2-7; 7 bases are a match to TRBD2. CDR1 is SGHTA and CDR2 is FQGNSA in the germline V gene. The CDR3 totals 13 residues. Trimming removed 1 base from V and 7 bases from J; junction bases left unmatched: 4. The CDR3 coding sequence is TGTGCCAGCAGCTTAGGGGACGGGAGGGAGCAGTACTTC. This encodes CASSLGDGREQYF.

The V call is TRBV19, the J call TRBJ2-3; 12 nucleotides line up with TRBD2. Trimming cost V 5 bases and J 0 bases; bases outside gene matches: 15. Germline V gene lookup returns CDR1 LNHDA and CDR2 SQIVND (reference sequence). This CDR3 has 20 residues. In DNA form, the CDR3 reads TGTGCCAGTAGTCCCAGACTAGCGGGGGCCACGTTGGTTAGCACAGATACGCAGTATTTT. Translating it yields CASSPRLAGATLVSTDTQYF.